This TCR beta chain was captured by sequencing in a study of T cells after yellow fever vaccination. This clonotype was picked up a small number of times. Antigen unknown. The CDR3 is made up of 13 amino acids. V dropped 6 bases and J dropped 3; count of bases not matched to a gene: 4. The germline CDR1 and CDR2 sequences are SQVTM and ANQGSEA. Study-level points and caveats: Repertoires sorted by FACS could include abundant clonotypes that are contaminants from the bulk population. CD4 and CD8 compartments shared a small share of clonotypes, likely from convergent recombination.

TCRdb reprocessed the 5' RACE reads via MiXCR and lists one record per CDR3 protein. The table has 450,000 to 650,000 distinct CDR3 sequences, just over 20% seen once; the top ten hold roughly 16%. The sequence derives from a young man who received the YFV17D yellow fever vaccine. Material: PBMCs, obtained roughly 20 days after the first yellow fever vaccination. The V call is TRBV29-1, the J call TRBJ2-2; TRBD1 matches at 7 bases. The CDR3 loop is CSVDDRDTGELFF. The DNA of the CDR3 is TGCAGCGTCGACGACAGGGACACCGGGGAGCTGTTTTTT.